These 21 T cell receptor beta chains were sequenced from one sample in a study of T cells in Graves' hyperthyroidism and ophthalmopathy. The investigators amplified TCR beta CDR3 regions from RNA transcripts. The primer set for the first-round RT-PCR of the TCR CDR3 was HTBI. One entry per CDR3 protein results from TCRdb running MiXCR on the multiplex PCR reads. This sample has approximately 400,000 distinct CDR3 sequences, with roughly 13% found just once. Sequences were obtained from blood. The source of these receptors is a man aged 50-59 years with Graves' ophthalmopathy.

The gene calls are TRBV12-5 and TRBJ2-7; D possibly corresponds to TRBD2 (5 bases). From germline, CDR1 is LGHNT and CDR2 FRNRAP. V was shortened by 2 bases and J by 3 bases, with 11 bases between the two germline ends. The CDR3 consists of 14 residues. The CDR3 here is CASGLSSRSYEQYF. As DNA, the CDR3 is TGTGCTAGTGGTTTGTCTAGCCGAAGCTACGAGCAGTACTTC.

There are a few counts of this clonotype. Compared with germline, one end of the junction differs, possibly owing to a read error. V usage is TRBV25-1 and J usage is TRBJ2-3; the D gene is possibly TRBD2 (5 bases). The germline CDR1 and CDR2 sequences are MGHDK and SYGVNS. CDR3 size: 14 residues. CDR3 nucleotides: TGTGCCAGCACTGAAATGGGAGGCACAGATACGCAGTATTTT. Residues: CASTEMGGTDTQYF.

This clonotype showed up many times. The V call is TRBV30, the J call TRBJ1-1; D call uncertain. The germline gives CDR1 GTSNPN, CDR2 SVGIG (reference sequence). This CDR3 is 11 amino acids long. The V end was cut by 3 bases, the J end by 3 bases, with 5 bases between. The CDR3: CAWSRDTEAFF. For the CDR3, the DNA is TGTGCCTGGAGCAGAGACACTGAAGCTTTCTTT.

This clonotype has a count of ten or more. The V and J genes are TRBV20-1 and TRBJ2-3; 9 bases are a match to TRBD1. The CDR3 runs to 14 residues. Germline CDR1 is DFQATT and CDR2 is SNEGSKA (reference sequence). J lost 4 bases, V lost 6 bases, and 8 bases had no gene match. As DNA, the CDR3 is TGCAGTGCCGGACAGGGGAGTCGCGCAGATACGCAGTATTTT. Protein: CSAGQGSRADTQYF.

The table lists this clonotype with many counts. The gene calls are TRBV18 and TRBJ2-3; possibly TRBD1 for D (7 bases). CDR1 is KGHSH, CDR2 LQKENI, per germline. The CDR3 is made up of 15 amino acids. Trimming removed 5 bases at V and 5 bases at J, with 17 bases between. CDR3 sequence: CASSAEYRGGDTQYF. The DNA for the CDR3 is TGTGCCAGCTCAGCAGAGTACAGGGGAGGAGATACGCAGTATTTT.

This clonotype came up many times. The chain links TRBV7-3 to TRBJ2-1; 15 nucleotides match TRBD2. Germline CDR1 and CDR2: SGHTA and FQGTGA. The CDR3 spans 15 residues. Trimming at V came to 4 bases and at J to 7 bases, leaving 2 bases not matched to a gene. CDR3 residues: CASSWGLAGGNEQFF. The DNA for the CDR3 is TGTGCCAGCAGCTGGGGACTAGCGGGAGGAAATGAGCAGTTCTTC. Supplemented by reference TRBV7-3 and TRBJ2-1, the full variable domain reads GAGVSQTPSNKVTEKGKYVELRCDPISGHTALYWYRQSLGQGPEFLIYFQGTGAADDSGLPNDRFFAVRPEGSVSTLKIQRTERGDSAVYLCASSWGLAGGNEQFFGPGTRLTVL.

This clonotype was seen ten or more times. The J gene is TRBJ2-5, the V gene TRBV20-1; 8 positions match TRBD2. The CDR3 sequence is 14 residues long. CDR1 DFQATT and CDR2 SNEGSKA come from the germline V gene (reference sequence). The junction had 5 bases not matched to a gene; V was cut back by 3 bases and J by 2 bases. For the CDR3, the DNA is TGCAGTGCTAGCGGTGGGACTAGACAAGAGACCCAGTACTTC. It specifies CSASGGTRQETQYF.

This clonotype was recorded at least ten times. This chain connects TRBV20-1 to TRBJ2-3; TRBD2 matches at 7 bases. Germline V gene sequence: CDR1 DFQATT, CDR2 SNEGSKA (reference sequence). The CDR3 has 14 amino acids. Germline trimming cut 1 base from V and 1 base from J; bases unmatched to any gene: 2. The CDR3 is CSARGTSRTDTQYF. Written as DNA, the CDR3 is TGCAGTGCTAGAGGGACTAGTCGCACAGATACGCAGTATTTT.

The table lists this clonotype with a few counts. This chain uses TRBV10-3 with TRBJ1-4, with 7 bases lining up with TRBD1. V was pared by 10 bases and J by 5 bases, with 13 bases of the junction left unmatched. Per the germline V gene, CDR1 is ENHRY and CDR2 is SYGVKD. The CDR3 is 15 residues long. The CDR3 DNA sequence: TGTGCCACCCGACAGGGAGGGCCCCCCAATGAAAAACTGTTTTTT. Translation gives CATRQGGPPNEKLFF.

The table lists this clonotype with a few counts. V usage is TRBV27 and J usage is TRBJ1-2; D uncertain. This CDR3 spans 13 amino acids. Germline values: CDR1 MNHEY, CDR2 SMNVEV (reference sequence). V dropped 5 bases and J dropped 7 bases, with 14 bases sitting between them. The CDR3 nucleotides read TGTGCCAGCAGTAAAAATGACATTTTTGGCTACACCTTC. Translating it yields CASSKNDIFGYTF.

This clonotype was seen ten or more times. This CDR3 is CASGLRVSSTNEQFF. The CDR3 DNA follows: TGTGCTAGTGGTTTGCGTGTTTCTAGCACAAATGAGCAGTTCTTC. The chain couples TRBV12-5 to TRBJ2-1; D is possibly TRBD2 (5 bases). Per the germline V gene, CDR1 is LGHNT and CDR2 is FRNRAP. The CDR3 extends over 15 amino acids. Trimming pared 2 bases from V and 7 bases from J, leaving 15 bases between.

This clonotype turned up a few times. This chain links TRBV6-2 or TRBV6-3 with TRBJ2-7; no firm D call. V was clipped by 8 bases and J by 2 bases, with 16 bases between them. This CDR3 is 14 amino acids long. CDR1 and CDR2 (germline): MNHEY, SVGEGT. CDR3 bases: TGTGCCAGCCATTCTTTTTCGACCGCCTACGAGCAGTACTTC. Residues: CASHSFSTAYEQYF.

The J gene is TRBJ2-1, the V gene TRBV28; D not resolved. The length of the CDR3 is 15 residues. CDR1 and CDR2 (germline): MDHEN, SYDVKM. Trimming stripped 5 bases from V and 5 bases from J, with 16 bases between. The CDR3 nucleotides read TGTGCCAGCAGTCCCGGGCAGGCGACCAACAATGAGCAGTTCTTC. Translation gives CASSPGQATNNEQFF.

This clonotype has a handful of counts. This chain uses TRBV24-1 with TRBJ2-1, with 10 bases lining up with TRBD2. V was clipped by 5 bases and J by 5 bases; unmatched bases: 5. The CDR3 sequence is 15 residues long. Per germline, CDR1 KGHDR and CDR2 SFDVKD. The CDR3 DNA is TGTGCCACCAGTGGATTGGGACTAGCGAACAATGAGCAGTTCTTC. Protein sequence: CATSGLGLANNEQFF.

Ten or more counts support this clonotype. The J gene is TRBJ1-2, the V gene TRBV20-1; TRBD1 agrees at 7 bases. Germline values: CDR1 DFQATT, CDR2 SNEGSKA (reference sequence). CDR3 length: 14 amino acids. J was trimmed by 6 bases and V by 3 bases; bases with no gene match: 10. The CDR3 nucleotides read TGCAGTGCTAGCGGACAGGCCGTTGGGGATGGCTACACCTTC. This gives the protein CSASGQAVGDGYTF.

The rearrangement joins TRBV10-3 to TRBJ1-5; D call uncertain. Trimming cost V 0 bases and J 4 bases, with 7 bases left between them. CDR3 length: 14 residues. Looked up from germline, CDR1 is ENHRY and CDR2 is SYGVKD. The CDR3 bases are TGTGCCATCAGTGAGTCAACTCGTAATCAGCCCCAGCATTTT. Translation gives CAISESTRNQPQHF.

This clonotype was observed many times. The rearrangement joins TRBV5-1 to TRBJ2-3; 7 bases match TRBD2. The V and J ends lost 3 bases and 4 bases, in that order; junction bases with no gene match: 5. CDR1 and CDR2 from the germline V gene are SGHRS and YFSETQ. CDR3 length equals 14 residues. CDR3 amino acids: CASSSTSRADTQYF. CDR3 nucleotide sequence: TGCGCCAGCAGCTCGACTAGCCGAGCAGATACGCAGTATTTT.

This clonotype was recorded a few times. The V gene is TRBV18, the J gene TRBJ1-6; D remains ambiguous. CDR1 and CDR2 (germline): KGHSH, LQKENI. Trimming pared 2 bases from V and 5 bases from J, leaving 13 bases between. This CDR3 region has 16 residues. In nucleotides, the CDR3 is TGTGCCAGCTCACCAAGGGCCCGGGCGGATAATTCACCCCTCCACTTT. Translation gives CASSPRARADNSPLHF.

The table lists this clonotype with many counts. The rearrangement links TRBV20-1 to TRBJ2-1; TRBD2 matches 9 bases. CDR3 length: 14 residues. CDR1 DFQATT and CDR2 SNEGSKA come from the germline V gene (reference sequence). Trimming removed 5 bases from V and 15 bases from J; junction bases left unmatched: 17. The CDR3 loop reads CSASQGSGLAGRFF. CDR3 nucleotide sequence: TGCAGTGCTTCACAGGGGTCGGGGCTAGCGGGACGGTTCTTC.

This clonotype was observed at least ten times. V is TRBV5-1 and J is TRBJ2-1; 14 bases match TRBD2. Germline assignment: CDR1 SGHRS and CDR2 YFSETQ. The V gene end was trimmed by 2 bases and the J gene end by 6 bases; junction bases not matched to a gene: 4. The CDR3 spans 16 residues. CDR3 nucleotides: TGCGCCAGCAGCTTTGGACTAGCGGGAGGAAGCAATGAGCAGTTCTTC. It yields the protein CASSFGLAGGSNEQFF.

This clonotype has only a few counts. The rearrangement joins TRBV5-4 to TRBJ2-7; D uncertain. Trimming shortened V by 3 bases and J by 4 bases, and 8 bases separated the two germline ends. The CDR3 has 12 residues. CDR1 SGHNT and CDR2 YYREEE come from the germline V gene (reference sequence). CDR3 residues: CASSSNQYEQYF. The CDR3 DNA reads TGTGCCAGCAGCTCCAACCAATACGAGCAGTACTTC.